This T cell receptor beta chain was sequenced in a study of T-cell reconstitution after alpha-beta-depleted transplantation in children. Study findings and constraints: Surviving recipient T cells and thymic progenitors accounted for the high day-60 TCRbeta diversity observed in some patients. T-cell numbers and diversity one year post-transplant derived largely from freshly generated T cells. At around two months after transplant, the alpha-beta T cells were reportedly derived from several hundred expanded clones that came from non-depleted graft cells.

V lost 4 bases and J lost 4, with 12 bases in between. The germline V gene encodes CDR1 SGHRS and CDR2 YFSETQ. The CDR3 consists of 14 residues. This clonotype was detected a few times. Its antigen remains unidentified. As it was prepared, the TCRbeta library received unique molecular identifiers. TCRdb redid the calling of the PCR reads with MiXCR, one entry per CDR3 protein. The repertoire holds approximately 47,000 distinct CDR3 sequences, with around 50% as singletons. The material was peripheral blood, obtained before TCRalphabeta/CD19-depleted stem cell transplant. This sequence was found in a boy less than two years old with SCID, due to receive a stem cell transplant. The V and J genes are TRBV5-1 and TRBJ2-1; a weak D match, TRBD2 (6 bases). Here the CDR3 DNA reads TGCGCCAGCAGCATCGACCGGGGGTACAATGAGCAGTTCTTC. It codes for CASSIDRGYNEQFF.